These 27 T cell receptor beta chains were all obtained from the same sample, sequenced in a study of cytomegalovirus exposure and HLA in healthy donors. PCR involved 60 Vbeta and 13 Jbeta primers. Repertoires were generated with immunoSEQ multiplex PCR, while TCRdb's copy carries only in-frame clones and drops some. The sample has tens of thousands of clones; the top ten hold roughly 15%. Specimen: PBMCs. The receptors originated from a man aged 50-60 years in good health and CMV-seropositive.

V gene TRBV5-6 combines with J gene TRBJ2-1; 10 bases are shared with TRBD2. CDR3 length: 15 residues. Germline assignment: CDR1 SGHDT and CDR2 YYEEEE. V trimming: 0 bases; J trimming: 6 bases; junction bases outside the gene matches: 3. The CDR3 region is CASSLGPSGSNEQFF. The CDR3, as DNA: TGTGCCAGCAGCTTGGGTCCTAGCGGGAGCAATGAGCAGTTCTTC. The full variable domain, completed using reference TRBV5-6 and TRBJ2-1, is DAGVTQSPTHLIKTRGQQVTLRCSPKSGHDTVSWYQQALGQGPQFIFQYYEEEERQRGNFPDRFSGHQFPNYSSELNVNALLLGDSALYLCASSLGPSGSNEQFFGPGTRLTVL.

The CDR3 reads CASSVAEAGNTIYF. The CDR3 coding sequence is TGTGCCAGCAGCGTGGCGGAGGCTGGAAACACCATATATTTT. The V call is TRBV9, the J call TRBJ1-3, with D unclear. The V gene lost 2 bases and the J gene lost 2 bases, with 8 bases spanning the gap. The CDR3 totals 14 residues. Germline V CDR1 and CDR2: SGDLS, YYNGEE.

This chain links TRBV9 with TRBJ2-1; D possibly corresponds to TRBD1 (6 bases). CDR1 is SGDLS and CDR2 is YYNGEE in the germline V gene. CDR3 length equals 14 residues. V gave up 0 bases and J gave up 6 bases, with 10 bases separating them. CDR3 bases: TGTGCCAGCAGCGTAGGACAGACAGGCAATGAGCAGTTCTTC. Amino acids: CASSVGQTGNEQFF.

The rearrangement joins TRBV30 to TRBJ1-2; 10 bases align to TRBD1. V trimming: 2 bases; J trimming: 10 bases; junction bases outside the gene matches: 13. This CDR3 is built from 15 residues. Germline V gives CDR1 GTSNPN, CDR2 SVGIG (reference sequence). The CDR3 loop is CAWSPLTPGTGDYTF. As DNA, the CDR3 is TGTGCCTGGAGTCCACTAACCCCCGGGACAGGGGACTACACCTTC. The whole variable domain, remainder taken from reference TRBV30 and TRBJ1-2, is SQTIHQWPATLVQPVGSPLSLECTVEGTSNPNLYWYRQAAGRGLQLLFYSVGIGQISSEVPQNLSASRPQDRQFILSSKKLLLSDSGFYLCAWSPLTPGTGDYTFGSGTRLTVV.

The chain employs TRBV6-5 and TRBJ2-3; 8 bases agree with TRBD2. The germline gives CDR1 MNHEY, CDR2 SVGAGI. The length of the CDR3 is 15 residues. V dropped 6 bases and J dropped 2; count of bases not matched to a gene: 7. CDR3: CASSTLAALTDTQYF. The CDR3 bases are TGTGCCAGCAGCACACTAGCGGCACTCACAGATACGCAGTATTTT.

CDR3 DNA: TGTGCCAGCAGCCAGGGGACAGGGGGCGACTTTTCATTCTATGGCTACACCTTC. Its translation: CASSQGTGGDFSFYGYTF. The V and J genes are TRBV11-3 and TRBJ1-2, with 12 bases lining up with TRBD1. CDR3 length: 18 amino acids. Germline V lookup: CDR1 SGHNT, CDR2 YENEEA. After removal of 5 bases from V and 4 bases from J, the junction contained 14 bases not matched to a gene.

The chain carries TRBV7-6 and TRBJ1-5; 7 nucleotides agree with TRBD1. V shed 2 bases and J 6 bases; nucleotides not matched to a gene: 10. In germline, CDR1 is SGHVS, CDR2 FNYEAQ. CDR3 length: 16 residues. Here the CDR3 reads CASSLYQGDGGQPQHF. CDR3 in DNA: TGTGCCAGCAGCTTATACCAGGGGGACGGCGGTCAGCCCCAGCATTTT.

The V and J genes are TRBV6-1 and TRBJ1-2, with D possibly TRBD1 on 6 matching bases. Germline values: CDR1 MNHNS, CDR2 SASEGT. This CDR3 comprises 14 residues. Trimming removed 7 bases from V and 8 bases from J, with 20 bases in between. CDR3 protein: CASTRDTSLGGYTF. The CDR3 region has the DNA TGTGCCAGCACTAGGGACACTTCTCTCGGGGGCTACACCTTC.

The V gene is TRBV9, the J gene TRBJ2-7; TRBD2 matches at 8 bases. The CDR3 extends over 15 amino acids. J was trimmed by 3 bases and V by 2 bases; bases with no gene match: 7. Germline-derived CDR1 and CDR2 are SGDLS and YYNGEE. The CDR3 region is CASSVGAGALYEQYF. CDR3 DNA: TGTGCCAGCAGCGTTGGAGCGGGAGCCCTCTACGAGCAGTACTTC.

This chain connects TRBV15 to TRBJ2-1; tentative D call: TRBD1 (6 bases). The ends were cut back, 5 bases at V and 5 bases at J, with 10 bases in the middle. This CDR3 region has 13 residues. Germline lookup yields CDR1 LNHNV and CDR2 YYDKDF (reference sequence). CDR3 sequence reads: CATSSGQNNEQFF. Written as DNA, the CDR3 is TGTGCCACCAGCTCGGGACAAAACAATGAGCAGTTCTTC.

The CDR3 coding sequence is TGTGCCTGGAGTGTTAAGCCCTACGAGCAGTACTTC. Its translation: CAWSVKPYEQYF. The genes are TRBV30 and TRBJ2-7; D gene uncertain. Germline lookup yields CDR1 GTSNPN and CDR2 SVGIG (reference sequence). V lost 0 bases and J 2 bases, leaving 5 bases between the germline ends. This CDR3 is built from 12 residues.

This chain uses TRBV27 with TRBJ2-1; D gene ambiguous. The germline V and J ends were trimmed by 1 base and 0 bases, with 4 bases remaining between them. The CDR3 runs to 14 residues. CDR1 and CDR2 from the germline V gene are MNHEY and SMNVEV (reference sequence). For the CDR3, the DNA is TGTGCCAGCAGTTTATTCGGCTCCTACAATGAGCAGTTCTTC. Amino acid sequence: CASSLFGSYNEQFF.

The rearrangement joins TRBV18 to TRBJ2-6, with TRBD2 as a possible D gene (5 bases). The CDR3 length is 15 residues. Germline V gives CDR1 KGHSH, CDR2 LQKENI. The V end was cut by 5 bases, the J end by 0 bases, with 8 bases between. The CDR3 region has the DNA TGTGCCAGCTCAGGGGAGCTCTCTGGGGCCAACGTCCTGACTTTC. Protein: CASSGELSGANVLTF.

The chain couples TRBV30 to TRBJ1-5, with 8 nucleotides matching TRBD1. V lost 3 bases and J lost 7; bases outside the gene matches: 8. Per germline, CDR1 GTSNPN and CDR2 SVGIG (reference sequence). The CDR3 length is 14 residues. CDR3 protein: CAWRPGGAGQPQHF. CDR3 in DNA: TGTGCCTGGAGGCCAGGGGGCGCCGGACAGCCCCAGCATTTT. The full variable domain, with the rest looked up from reference TRBV30 and TRBJ1-5, is SQTIHQWPATLVQPVGSPLSLECTVEGTSNPNLYWYRQAAGRGLQLLFYSVGIGQISSEVPQNLSASRPQDRQFILSSKKLLLSDSGFYLCAWRPGGAGQPQHFGDGTRLSIL.

The chain links TRBV5-1 to TRBJ2-7, with TRBD2 identical over 11 bases. The CDR3 runs to 16 residues. Germline CDR1 reads SGHRS; CDR2 reads YFSETQ. V gave up 0 bases and J gave up 4 bases; unmatched junction bases: 6. The CDR3 coding sequence is TGCGCCAGCAGCTTGGGGCTAGCGGGAGGAGATTACGAGCAGTACTTC. It codes for CASSLGLAGGDYEQYF.

The V call is TRBV11-1, the J call TRBJ2-7; 8 positions match TRBD2. Germline trimming cut 5 bases from V and 4 bases from J; bases unmatched to any gene: 7. The CDR3 extends over 14 amino acids. Germline V CDR1 and CDR2: SGHAT, FQDESV (reference sequence). Here the CDR3 DNA reads TGTGCCAGCAGCCCTCCGGGACTAGGATACGAGCAGTACTTC. The encoded protein is CASSPPGLGYEQYF.

The chain couples TRBV30 to TRBJ1-1; no firm D call. Trimming took 0 bases from V and 4 from J, leaving 15 bases between them. The V gene's germline CDR1 is GTSNPN and CDR2 SVGIG (reference sequence). CDR3 length equals 15 residues. CDR3 sequence: CAWSVSPGGGTEAFF. The DNA of the CDR3 is TGTGCCTGGAGTGTATCCCCAGGAGGAGGCACTGAAGCTTTCTTT.

The chain carries TRBV11-3 and TRBJ2-5; 9 bases map to TRBD2. The J call may be faulty, since TRBJ2-7 better matches the DNA end. Germline V gives CDR1 SGHNT, CDR2 YENEEA. CDR3 length equals 14 residues. CDR3 amino acids: CASSLGLAAYEQYF. Here the CDR3 DNA reads TGTGCCAGCAGCTTAGGACTAGCGGCTTACGAGCAGTACTTC.

This sequence joins TRBV7-9 and TRBJ1-2; 11 bases agree with TRBD1. Germline V gives CDR1 SEHNR, CDR2 FQNEAQ (reference sequence). V was pared by 4 bases and J by 2 bases, with 15 bases of the junction left unmatched. The length of the CDR3 is 19 residues. This CDR3 reads CASSSSSGIGTGGNYGYTF. In nucleotides, the CDR3 is TGTGCCAGCAGCTCTAGTAGCGGGATCGGGACAGGGGGAAACTATGGCTACACCTTC.

The CDR3 loop is CASSLSGPTDTQYF. CDR3 nucleotides: TGTGCCAGCTCACTCAGCGGTCCCACAGATACGCAGTATTTT. This chain links TRBV18 with TRBJ2-3; D is possibly TRBD2 (5 bases). This CDR3 is 14 amino acids long. Germline V gene data show CDR1 as KGHSH and CDR2 as LQKENI. V was clipped by 4 bases and J by 2 bases, with 10 bases between them.

This chain uses TRBV29-1 with TRBJ2-3, with TRBD2 identical over 12 bases. The CDR3 extends over 18 amino acids. V lost 3 bases, J lost 1 base, and 11 bases stayed unmatched. Germline V gene data show CDR1 as SQVTM and CDR2 as ANQGSEA. CDR3 residues: CSVDPTSGGSWGTDTQYF. Written as DNA, the CDR3 is TGCAGCGTTGATCCGACTAGCGGGGGCTCATGGGGCACAGATACGCAGTATTTT.

The V gene is TRBV28, the J gene TRBJ1-1; 8 bases line up with TRBD1. J was trimmed by 4 bases and V by 8 bases; bases with no gene match: 15. The CDR3 sequence is 16 residues long. Germline CDR1 and CDR2: MDHEN and SYDVKM. CDR3 region: CASPPGQGARGTEAFF. The DNA of the CDR3 is TGTGCCAGCCCCCCGGGGCAGGGGGCGCGGGGCACTGAAGCTTTCTTT.

The chain employs TRBV4-2 and TRBJ2-1; perhaps TRBD2 as D (6 bases). Germline V gene sequence: CDR1 LGHNA, CDR2 YNFKEQ. This CDR3 comprises 15 residues. The germline V and J ends were trimmed by 2 bases and 9 bases, with 17 bases remaining between them. Here the CDR3 DNA reads TGTGCCAGCAGCCAACTGGGGGGAGGTGGCGGTGAGCAGTTCTTC. This encodes CASSQLGGGGGEQFF.

The chain employs TRBV6-1 and TRBJ1-2; D is unclear. Germline values: CDR1 MNHNS, CDR2 SASEGT. Trimming shortened V by 2 bases and J by 1 base, and 5 bases separated the two germline ends. The CDR3 has 13 residues. The CDR3 nucleotides are TGTGCCAGCAGTGAAACGGGTAACTATGGCTACACCTTC. This gives the protein CASSETGNYGYTF.

The chain couples TRBV9 to TRBJ2-1; 8 nucleotides agree with TRBD2. This CDR3 region has 14 residues. The V and J ends lost 4 bases and 7 bases, in that order; junction bases with no gene match: 7. CDR1 and CDR2 (germline): SGDLS, YYNGEE. The CDR3: CASSPQLAGNEQFF. The CDR3 DNA sequence: TGTGCCAGCAGCCCCCAGTTAGCGGGGAATGAGCAGTTCTTC.

This chain joins TRBV10-3 and TRBJ2-7, with TRBD1 identical over 9 bases. The CDR3 has 14 amino acids. Germline loops: CDR1 ENHRY, CDR2 SYGVKD. The trim removed 6 bases at V and 5 bases at J, leaving 8 bases unmatched. The CDR3 loop reads CAISGQGRKDEQYF. The CDR3 DNA reads as TGTGCCATCAGCGGACAGGGGAGGAAGGACGAGCAGTACTTC.

V and J are TRBV11-3 and TRBJ2-6; D is undetermined. V lost 1 base and J 0 bases, leaving 4 bases between the germline ends. The CDR3 is 15 residues long. The germline V gene has CDR1 SGHNT and CDR2 YENEEA. The CDR3 DNA reads as TGTGCCAGCAGCTTAGCCAGCTCTGGGGCCAACGTCCTGACTTTC. Translating gives CASSLASSGANVLTF. Looking up the rest from reference TRBV11-3 and TRBJ2-6 gives the full variable domain: EAGVVQSPRYKIIEKKQPVAFWCNPISGHNTLYWYLQNLGQGPELLIRYENEEAVDDSQLPKDRFSAERLKGVDSTLKIQPAELGDSAVYLCASSLASSGANVLTFGAGSRLTVL.